This TCR beta chain was found in a study of cytomegalovirus exposure and HLA in healthy donors. Study outcomes and limitations: Common viral pathogens (according to a later analysis) appeared linked to several of the most significant clusters.

This clone was detected only once. No antigen is known for it. There are 14 residues in the CDR3. Trimming took 5 bases from V and 3 from J; bases not matched to a gene: 3. Looked up from germline, CDR1 is SGDLS and CDR2 is YYNGEE. In the PCR, 60 Vbeta and 13 Jbeta primers were used. Per the original data handling: In a later analysis, the count reached approximately 80 million unique TCR beta chains, with 8.5 million to 14 million shared. Only in-frame clones appear in the TCRdb table, and some are missing; sequencing was by immunoSEQ multiplex PCR. V, J and clone size derive from that table, while D and trimming were established from the DNA sequence. The table shows about 130,000 clones, with 70% to 80% occurring only once.

This TCR was recovered from a man aged 30-40 years in good health and CMV-seronegative. Sequenced: PBMCs. The chain employs TRBV9 and TRBJ2-3; 10 bases are shared with TRBD2. The CDR3 protein is CASSAGLATDTQYF. The CDR3 coding sequence is TGTGCCAGCAGTGCGGGACTAGCGACAGATACGCAGTATTTT.